The 28 T cell receptor beta chains presented below share a single source sample, sequenced in a study of T-cell memory formation after mild COVID-19. TCRdb redid the calling of the 5' RACE reads with MiXCR, one entry per CDR3 protein. Of 470,000 or so distinct CDR3 sequences listed, around a sixth are singletons. The sequencing input was PBMCs or a T cell subset sorted from them (not recorded which). These receptors were taken from an adult woman who had mild COVID-19 (a few samples of this study predate the infection). Cell type and time point are not known.

This clonotype was observed a few times. The V and J genes are TRBV28 and TRBJ2-7; D remains unclear. The CDR3 is 17 amino acids. Deletions cut 7 bases from V and 3 bases from J, with 25 bases between. Germline loops: CDR1 MDHEN, CDR2 SYDVKM. CDR3 DNA sequence: TGTGCCAGCACCCCGGACGGGCCAGGCCTCCAATTCTACGAGCAGTACTTC. This translates into CASTPDGPGLQFYEQYF. The full variable domain, in which reference TRBV28 and TRBJ2-7 provide the parts outside the CDR3, is DVKVTQSSRYLVKRTGEKVFLECVQDMDHENMFWYRQDPGLGLRLIYFSYDVKMKEKGDIPEGYSVSREKKERFSLILESASTNQTSMYLCASTPDGPGLQFYEQYFGPGTRLTVT.

This clonotype was recorded a few times. The rearrangement uses TRBV5-1 and TRBJ2-5, with D tentatively TRBD2 (5 bases). The CDR3 is 15 residues long. The germline V gene encodes CDR1 SGHRS and CDR2 YFSETQ. V lost 1 base and J lost 3, with 13 bases in between. This CDR3 reads CASSLMAGNEETQYF. CDR3 sequence (DNA): TGCGCCAGCAGCTTGATGGCGGGCAACGAAGAGACCCAGTACTTC.

This sequence joins TRBV15 and TRBJ2-2, with 7 positions matching TRBD2. The V and J ends lost 3 bases and 0 bases, in that order; junction bases with no gene match: 16. The CDR3 totals 20 residues. CDR1 and CDR2 (germline): LNHNV, YYDKDF (reference sequence). The CDR3 loop is CATSSPRGGRVLSNTGELFF. CDR3 nucleotides: TGTGCCACCAGCAGCCCCCGCGGAGGGAGGGTACTATCGAACACCGGGGAGCTGTTTTTT.

This clonotype was detected ten times or more. This chain links TRBV5-5 with TRBJ1-2; 7 bases fit TRBD1. The V gene's germline CDR1 is SGHKS and CDR2 YYEKEE (reference sequence). V trimming: 1 base; J trimming: 0 bases; junction bases outside the gene matches: 0. This CDR3 spans 14 amino acids. CDR3 nucleotides: TGTGCCAGCAGCTTGACAGGGGCTAACTATGGCTACACCTTC. It specifies CASSLTGANYGYTF.

This clonotype was recorded a few times. J is TRBJ1-2 and V is TRBV19; the D is unclear. Trimming took off 2 bases at V and 3 bases at J, with 10 bases between the two ends. The germline V gene has CDR1 LNHDA and CDR2 SQIVND (reference sequence). The CDR3 is 14 residues long. The CDR3 nucleotides are TGTGCCAGTAGTATATATAGGGAAGACTATGGCTACACCTTC. Translated: CASSIYREDYGYTF.

In its sample, this clonotype was seen a few times. The CDR3 reads CASSQDPGQGWAEAFF. The CDR3 DNA follows: TGCGCCAGCAGCCAGGACCCGGGACAGGGGTGGGCTGAAGCTTTCTTT. The rearrangement uses TRBV4-3 and TRBJ1-1, with TRBD1 matching 10 bases. From germline, CDR1 is LGHNA and CDR2 YSLEER. This CDR3 region has 16 residues. J lost 6 bases, V lost 3 bases, and 10 bases had no gene match.

This clonotype was seen a few times. The chain has TRBV18 and TRBJ2-5; D not resolved. Germline V gene lookup returns CDR1 KGHSH and CDR2 LQKENI. This CDR3 comprises 12 residues. Trimming cost V 6 bases and J 4 bases, with 9 bases left between them. The CDR3 DNA is TGTGCCAGCTCTCCTGACCCAGAGACCCAGTACTTC. It is translated as CASSPDPETQYF.

The chain employs TRBV6-5 and TRBJ2-1; tentative D call: TRBD2 (6 bases). CDR1 is MNHEY and CDR2 is SVGAGI in the germline V gene. CDR3 size: 15 residues. V shed 2 bases and J shed 4 bases, with 12 bases lying between them. The chain's CDR3 is CASSYAPGGYNEQFF. The CDR3 DNA is TGTGCCAGCAGTTACGCCCCCGGGGGTTACAATGAGCAGTTCTTC.

This clonotype occurred a few times. The genes are TRBV29-1 and TRBJ1-1; D may be TRBD1 (5 bases). Trimming removed 5 bases from V and 8 bases from J, with 15 bases in between. Germline V gene sequence: CDR1 SQVTM, CDR2 ANQGSEA. The CDR3 is made up of 12 amino acids. The CDR3 region has the DNA TGCAGCGTTTCAGACAGAGTCCGGGAAGCTTTCTTT. This encodes CSVSDRVREAFF.

V is TRBV5-1 and J is TRBJ2-5, with D possibly TRBD2 on 6 matching bases. V lost 4 bases and J lost 3, with 13 bases in between. CDR3 length equals 14 residues. CDR1 and CDR2 (germline): SGHRS, YFSETQ. CDR3 sequence reads: CASSAGTAKETQYF. In DNA, the CDR3 is TGCGCCAGCAGCGCCGGGACTGCAAAAGAGACCCAGTACTTC.

This clonotype appeared a few times. The rearrangement joins TRBV4-1 to TRBJ2-2, with TRBD1 matching 8 bases. Trimming removed 1 base from V and 12 bases from J; junction bases left unmatched: 7. CDR3 length: 14 amino acids. Per the germline V gene, CDR1 is MGHRA and CDR2 is YSYEKL. This CDR3 is CASSQVPGGEQLFF. The CDR3 DNA sequence: TGCGCCAGCAGCCAAGTACCAGGGGGCGAGCAGCTGTTTTTT.

This clonotype occurred a few times. The V and J genes are TRBV20-1 and TRBJ1-1; unclear D gene. This CDR3 comprises 15 residues. Germline CDR1 is DFQATT and CDR2 is SNEGSKA (reference sequence). V was clipped by 5 bases and J by 5 bases, with 21 bases between them. This chain's CDR3 is CSAFPGPSIGTEAFF. The CDR3 coding sequence is TGCAGTGCTTTCCCGGGCCCCTCCATTGGGACTGAAGCTTTCTTT.

This clonotype has a handful of counts. The V call is TRBV7-9, the J call TRBJ2-3; D is perhaps TRBD1 or TRBD2 (5 bases each). Per germline, CDR1 SEHNR and CDR2 FQNEAQ (reference sequence). Trimming cost V 7 bases and J 6 bases, with 14 bases left between them. This CDR3 spans 13 amino acids. CDR3: CASNGATQDTQYF. The CDR3 DNA reads as TGTGCCAGCAACGGGGCGACACAGGATACGCAGTATTTT.

This clonotype has only a few counts. The chain couples TRBV7-8 to TRBJ1-1; D perhaps matches TRBD1 (6 bases). CDR1 is SGHVS, CDR2 FQNEAQ, per germline. This CDR3 has 14 amino acids. Trimming removed 1 base from V and 6 bases from J, with 12 bases in between. The CDR3, as DNA: TGTGCCAGCAGCTTAGTCACAGGGAGGGCTGAAGCTTTCTTT. It specifies CASSLVTGRAEAFF. The full variable domain, with the rest looked up from reference TRBV7-8 and TRBJ1-1, is GAGVSQSPRYKVAKRGQDVALRCDPISGHVSLFWYQQALGQGPEFLTYFQNEAQLDKSGLPSDRFFAERPEGSVSTLKIQRTQQEDSAVYLCASSLVTGRAEAFFGQGTRLTVV.

This chain links TRBV27 with TRBJ2-7; TRBD2 aligns across 10 bases. Trimming took 8 bases from V and 3 from J; bases not matched to a gene: 7. This CDR3 region has 14 residues. Germline loops: CDR1 MNHEY, CDR2 SMNVEV (reference sequence). CDR3 residues: CASRAGGPYYEQYF. CDR3 sequence (DNA): TGTGCCAGCCGAGCGGGAGGGCCTTACTACGAGCAGTACTTC.

This clonotype appeared a few times. V usage is TRBV6-4 and J usage is TRBJ2-5, with D maybe TRBD2 (6 bases). This CDR3 is built from 13 residues. Germline CDR1 reads MRHNA; CDR2 reads SNTAGT. V shed 2 bases and J shed 7 bases, with 11 bases lying between them. This CDR3 reads CASSDTWGGTQYF. As DNA, the CDR3 is TGTGCCAGCAGTGACACCTGGGGAGGGACCCAGTACTTC.

This clonotype was detected only a few times. The V and J genes are TRBV29-1 and TRBJ1-1; a weak D match, TRBD1 (5 bases). Trimming removed 0 bases at V and 2 bases at J, with 10 bases between. Germline V CDR1 and CDR2: SQVTM, ANQGSEA. The CDR3 totals 14 residues. CDR3 region: CSVEEGQGNTEAFF. Here the CDR3 DNA reads TGCAGCGTTGAAGAAGGGCAGGGAAACACTGAAGCTTTCTTT.

The CDR3 nucleotides are TGTGCCAGCACCCTAGGGGGGGAGTGGGGTTACAATGAGCAGTTCTTC. Translating it yields CASTLGGEWGYNEQFF. V and J are TRBV12-3 or TRBV12-4 and TRBJ2-1; TRBD2 is a possible D gene (7 bases). This CDR3 contains 16 residues. Trimming stripped 7 bases from V and 4 bases from J, with 20 bases between.

This clonotype was counted only a few times. The genes are TRBV5-1 and TRBJ2-3, with 8 bases aligning to TRBD1. The germline gives CDR1 SGHRS, CDR2 YFSETQ. The J segment lost 2 bases and the V segment lost 4 bases, leaving 6 bases of the junction unmatched. The CDR3 runs to 15 residues. The CDR3 DNA is TGCGCCAGCAGCCAAGACAGGGGCGCCACAGATACGCAGTATTTT. This translates into CASSQDRGATDTQYF.

The chain is built from TRBV7-9 and TRBJ1-1; TRBD1 might be the D (5 bases). V was shortened by 6 bases and J by 10 bases, with 12 bases between the two germline ends. The CDR3 covers 11 residues. Germline-derived CDR1 and CDR2 are SEHNR and FQNEAQ (reference sequence). The CDR3, as DNA: TGTGCCAGCAGTGCTCAGGGTGTAGCTTTCTTT. It codes for CASSAQGVAFF.

The chain has TRBV27 and TRBJ2-7; 13 nucleotides align to TRBD2. The CDR3 runs 18 residues. Germline CDR1 reads MNHEY; CDR2 reads SMNVEV (reference sequence). The trim removed 3 bases at V and 2 bases at J, leaving 10 bases unmatched. This chain's CDR3 is CASSFRLAGGKGTYEQYF. CDR3 bases: TGTGCCAGCAGTTTTCGACTAGCGGGGGGTAAAGGGACCTACGAGCAGTACTTC.

The chain joins TRBV11-2 to TRBJ1-1; a weak D match, TRBD1 (5 bases). The CDR3 runs to 20 residues. In germline, CDR1 is SGHAT, CDR2 FQNNGV. V lost 0 bases, J lost 0 bases, and 23 bases lay in between. The CDR3 nucleotides read TGTGCCAGCAGCTTAGATGTCTTTGGAGGGGCACGGGCACTGAACACTGAAGCTTTCTTT. Translating it yields CASSLDVFGGARALNTEAFF.

This clonotype was seen more than once but under ten times. The rearrangement joins TRBV12-3 or TRBV12-4 to TRBJ2-2, with unresolved D. V was shortened by 4 bases and J by 7 bases, with 10 bases between the two germline ends. This CDR3 comprises 13 residues. In DNA, the CDR3 is TGTGCCAGCAGTTCCAATTTGGTCGGGGAGCTGTTTTTT. It yields the protein CASSSNLVGELFF.

V and J are TRBV18 and TRBJ1-1, with D possibly TRBD1 on 6 matching bases. The CDR3 length is 14 residues. CDR1 and CDR2 (germline): KGHSH, LQKENI. V lost 8 bases and J lost 8, with 21 bases in between. The CDR3 bases are TGTGCCAGCGCAGACTCGGCGTCGGGACAAGAAGCTTTCTTT. Translated: CASADSASGQEAFF.

V gene TRBV12-3 or TRBV12-4 combines with J gene TRBJ2-5; D possibly corresponds to TRBD2 (5 bases). The CDR3 is 13 residues long. Deletions cut 3 bases from V and 5 bases from J, with 10 bases between. In DNA, the CDR3 is TGTGCCAGCAGTTTGAGGGCATTGGAGACCCAGTACTTC. This encodes CASSLRALETQYF.

This clonotype was counted at least ten times. The V and J genes are TRBV24-1 and TRBJ2-7; D gene ambiguous. Trimming left V 5 bases short and J 4 bases short, with 11 bases between. The CDR3 sequence is 13 residues long. Germline CDR1 and CDR2: KGHDR and SFDVKD. CDR3 sequence: CATSVPDPYEQYF. Written as DNA, the CDR3 is TGTGCCACCAGTGTTCCAGACCCTTACGAGCAGTACTTC.

The gene calls are TRBV20-1 and TRBJ2-7, with 9 bases fitting TRBD1. The CDR3 runs 14 residues. Germline V CDR1 and CDR2: DFQATT, SNEGSKA (reference sequence). Germline trimming cut 1 base from V and 2 bases from J; bases unmatched to any gene: 3. Here the CDR3 DNA reads TGCAGTGCTAGAGGAGGGACAGGGCCCTACGAGCAGTACTTC. The encoded protein is CSARGGTGPYEQYF.

There are a few counts of this clonotype. This chain links TRBV11-2 with TRBJ1-4, with D uncertain. V lost 2 bases and J 7 bases, leaving 5 bases between the germline ends. The CDR3 consists of 12 residues. The germline V gene encodes CDR1 SGHAT and CDR2 FQNNGV. The CDR3 bases are TGTGCCAGCAGCTTACCACTTGAAAAACTGTTTTTT. This codes for CASSLPLEKLFF.